A single sample gave rise to the 9 T cell receptor beta chains below, sequenced in a study of blood T cell repertoires in COVID-19. The data were produced by immunoSEQ multiplex PCR, yet TCRdb's version contains in-frame clones alone and is incomplete. The sample shows 110,000 to 150,000 clones, more than 65% of them seen only once. Specimen: peripheral blood. The receptor set was obtained from a man aged 60 to 69 with acute or convalescent COVID-19.

As to this clone: This same CDR3 is encoded by further DNA sequences in the sample. The CDR3 loop reads CASSLSQGGYEQYF. The CDR3 nucleotides are TGCGCCAGCAGCTTGTCCCAGGGTGGTTACGAGCAGTACTTC. The chain couples TRBV5-1 to TRBJ2-7; the D gene is possibly TRBD1 (5 bases). V lost 1 base, J lost 4 bases, and 12 bases lay in between. This CDR3 contains 14 residues. Germline loops: CDR1 SGHRS, CDR2 YFSETQ.

The V call is TRBV19, the J call TRBJ2-5; possible D gene TRBD1, 6 bases. Germline-derived CDR1 and CDR2 are LNHDA and SQIVND (reference sequence). The length of the CDR3 is 15 residues. V lost 4 bases, J lost 1 base, and 13 bases lay in between. CDR3 DNA sequence: TGTGCCAGTAGTACTCGGGACACTTCCCAAGAGACCCAGTACTTC. It yields the protein CASSTRDTSQETQYF.

The V gene is TRBV4-1, the J gene TRBJ2-2, with 11 bases lining up with TRBD2. The CDR3 is made up of 19 amino acids. V shed 0 bases and J 2 bases; nucleotides not matched to a gene: 8. Germline V gives CDR1 MGHRA, CDR2 YSYEKL. CDR3 loop: CASSQDPLAGVGNTGELFF. For the CDR3, the DNA is TGCGCCAGCAGCCAAGATCCACTAGCGGGAGTGGGTAACACCGGGGAGCTGTTTTTT.

V is TRBV7-6 and J is TRBJ2-1; 11 nucleotides match TRBD2. The V gene end was trimmed by 1 base and the J gene end by 7 bases; junction bases not matched to a gene: 9. CDR1 SGHVS and CDR2 FNYEAQ come from the germline V gene. This CDR3 contains 17 residues. CDR3: CASSLVGSSGRRNEQFF. For the CDR3, the DNA is TGTGCCAGCAGCTTAGTTGGTTCTAGCGGGAGGCGTAATGAGCAGTTCTTC.

The chain couples TRBV4-1 to TRBJ2-5; D is possibly TRBD2 (7 bases). V dropped 1 base and J dropped 2 bases, with 14 bases sitting between them. From germline, CDR1 is MGHRA and CDR2 YSYEKL. The CDR3 runs 16 residues. The CDR3 bases are TGCGCCAGCAGCCAAGGTGGGGGGGCTCGGCAAGAGACCCAGTACTTC. Its protein product is CASSQGGGARQETQYF.

The rearrangement uses TRBV6-6 and TRBJ1-6; TRBD1 matches at 7 bases. The germline gives CDR1 MNHNY, CDR2 SVGAGI (reference sequence). Trimming at V came to 6 bases and at J to 7 bases, leaving 9 bases not matched to a gene. This CDR3 spans 15 amino acids. CDR3 residues: CASSQEGTENSPLHF. As DNA, the CDR3 is TGTGCCAGCAGCCAAGAGGGGACAGAGAATTCACCCCTCCACTTT.

The chain has TRBV15 and TRBJ2-2; 9 bases line up with TRBD2. Per the germline V gene, CDR1 is LNHNV and CDR2 is YYDKDF (reference sequence). The junction had 7 bases not matched to a gene; V was cut back by 4 bases and J by 1 base. The CDR3 totals 17 residues. As DNA, the CDR3 is TGTGCCACCAGCAACATAAGAGCGGGAGGGAACACCGGGGAGCTGTTTTTT. This codes for CATSNIRAGGNTGELFF.

V and J are TRBV12-3 or TRBV12-4 and TRBJ1-2; D remains unclear. The CDR3 consists of 13 residues. The ends were cut back, 4 bases at V and 7 bases at J, with 13 bases in the middle. The CDR3 DNA reads as TGTGCCAGCAGTTCCCAGACATTCGTTGGCTACACCTTC. Its protein product is CASSSQTFVGYTF.

This clone is a singleton in its sample. The V call is TRBV2, the J call TRBJ2-2, with D maybe TRBD2 (5 bases). The CDR3 sequence is 14 residues long. V was clipped by 7 bases and J by 1 base, with 10 bases between them. Germline values: CDR1 SNHLY, CDR2 FYNNEI. The CDR3 bases are TGTGCCAGCACAGCACTAGGGAACACCGGGGAGCTGTTTTTT. Encoded protein: CASTALGNTGELFF.